These T cell receptor beta chains were read from a single sample in a study of blood T cell repertoires in COVID-19. Generated by immunoSEQ multiplex PCR, the TCRdb table keeps only in-frame clones and is missing some. The sample holds roughly 100,000 clones, around 79% seen once. The sample taken for sequencing was peripheral blood. These receptors all stem from a woman over 75 with active or convalescent COVID-19. The CDR3 runs from the conserved cysteine through the conserved F or W. D genes are given only for firm matches. For some rows the clone size is stated as once, few or many, or as a class when expanded; others skip it.

j_gene: TRBJ2-5; d_gene: TRBD2; len: 16; abundance: .; v_gene: TRBV11-1; CDR3aa: CASSLGRTSQKETQYF; CDR3nt: TGTGCCAGCAGCTTAGGCAGGACTAGCCAAAAAGAGACCCAGTACTTC
j_gene: TRBJ1-1; d_gene: TRBD1; len: 15; abundance: .; v_gene: TRBV11-1; CDR3aa: CASSLVDRMNTEAFF; CDR3nt: TGTGCCAGCAGCTTAGTGGACAGGATGAACACTGAAGCTTTCTTT
j_gene: TRBJ1-5; d_gene: TRBD1; len: 16; abundance: .; v_gene: TRBV5-1; CDR3aa: CASSSGDRESDQPQHF; CDR3nt: TGCGCCAGCAGCTCGGGGGACAGGGAAAGTGATCAGCCCCAGCATTTT
j_gene: TRBJ2-1; d_gene: .; len: 14; abundance: .; v_gene: TRBV18; CDR3aa: CASSPSMSYNEQFF; CDR3nt: TGTGCCAGCTCACCGAGTATGTCATACAATGAGCAGTTCTTC
j_gene: TRBJ2-7; d_gene: TRBD2; len: 13; abundance: .; v_gene: TRBV24-1; CDR3aa: CATTVGGSYEQYF; CDR3nt: TGTGCCACCACAGTGGGGGGGAGTTACGAGCAGTACTTC
j_gene: TRBJ2-5; d_gene: .; len: 14; abundance: .; v_gene: TRBV7-9; CDR3aa: CASSSSSSGRAQYF; CDR3nt: TGTGCCAGCAGCTCGTCTAGCAGCGGGCGTGCCCAGTACTTC
j_gene: TRBJ2-7; d_gene: TRBD1; len: 17; abundance: .; v_gene: TRBV19; CDR3aa: CASSIEIDRGYPYEQYF; CDR3nt: TGTGCCAGTAGTATAGAGATTGACAGGGGGTACCCCTACGAGCAGTACTTC
j_gene: TRBJ2-1; d_gene: .; len: 17; abundance: .; v_gene: TRBV15; CDR3aa: CATSRIPLDRNYNEQFF; CDR3nt: TGTGCCACCAGCAGAATCCCTCTAGACAGGAACTACAATGAGCAGTTCTTC
j_gene: TRBJ2-5; d_gene: TRBD1; len: 14; abundance: .; v_gene: TRBV7-2; CDR3aa: CASSFDRVRETQYF; CDR3nt: TGTGCCAGCAGCTTCGACAGGGTCCGGGAGACCCAGTACTTC
j_gene: TRBJ1-2; d_gene: TRBD1; len: 16; abundance: .; v_gene: TRBV28; CDR3aa: CASKGTRDRGLYGYTF; CDR3nt: TGTGCCAGCAAGGGGACTCGGGACAGGGGTTTATATGGCTACACCTTC
j_gene: TRBJ1-2; d_gene: .; len: 14; abundance: .; v_gene: TRBV5-1; CDR3aa: CASSLVEARDGYTF; CDR3nt: TGTGCCAGCAGCTTGGTAGAGGCGCGGGATGGCTACACCTTC
j_gene: TRBJ2-3; d_gene: TRBD2; len: 17; abundance: once; v_gene: TRBV6-1; CDR3aa: CASSEVLSGSLTDTQYF; CDR3nt: TGTGCCAGCAGTGAAGTGTTAAGCGGGAGCTTAACAGATACGCAGTATTTT
j_gene: TRBJ2-7; d_gene: .; len: 16; abundance: .; v_gene: TRBV29-1; CDR3aa: CSVEGGTTSFLGEQYF; CDR3nt: TGCAGCGTTGAAGGTGGGACGACTAGTTTCCTGGGCGAGCAGTACTTC
j_gene: TRBJ1-1; d_gene: TRBD1; len: 16; abundance: .; v_gene: TRBV18; CDR3aa: CASSPPGQGVNTEAFF; CDR3nt: TGTGCCAGCTCACCCCCGGGACAGGGGGTGAACACTGAAGCTTTCTTT
j_gene: TRBJ2-7; d_gene: .; len: 14; abundance: .; v_gene: TRBV4-2; CDR3aa: CASSQGGGGYEQYF; CDR3nt: TGTGCCAGCAGCCAAGGGGGAGGGGGCTACGAGCAGTACTTC
j_gene: TRBJ2-7; d_gene: TRBD1; len: 16; abundance: .; v_gene: TRBV28; CDR3aa: CASSTRTGGYSYEQYF; CDR3nt: TGTGCCAGCAGTACTCGGACAGGGGGTTACTCCTACGAGCAGTACTTC
j_gene: TRBJ1-2; d_gene: .; len: 10; abundance: .; v_gene: TRBV29-1; CDR3aa: CSADQDGYTF; CDR3nt: TGCAGCGCTGACCAGGATGGCTACACCTTC
j_gene: TRBJ1-1; d_gene: .; len: 15; abundance: few; v_gene: TRBV4-1; CDR3aa: CASSQGSNREPEAFF; CDR3nt: TGCGCCAGCAGCCAAGGGAGTAACCGGGAGCCGGAAGCTTTCTTT
j_gene: TRBJ2-7; d_gene: TRBD1; len: 13; abundance: .; v_gene: TRBV25-1; CDR3aa: CASAGQGAVEQYF; CDR3nt: TGTGCCAGCGCGGGACAGGGGGCGGTCGAGCAGTACTTC
j_gene: TRBJ2-1; d_gene: .; len: 14; abundance: .; v_gene: TRBV30; CDR3aa: CASTQGSSYNEQFF; CDR3nt: TGTGCCAGTACACAGGGAAGCTCCTACAATGAGCAGTTCTTC
j_gene: TRBJ1-1; d_gene: TRBD1; len: 14; abundance: .; v_gene: TRBV6-5; CDR3aa: CASSWGQSNTEAFF; CDR3nt: TGTGCCAGCAGTTGGGGACAGTCGAACACTGAAGCTTTCTTT
j_gene: TRBJ1-1; d_gene: .; len: 16; abundance: .; v_gene: TRBV19; CDR3aa: CASSPRMGGSNTEAFF; CDR3nt: TGTGCCAGTAGCCCGCGGATGGGGGGATCGAACACTGAAGCTTTCTTT
j_gene: TRBJ2-7; d_gene: .; len: 16; abundance: .; v_gene: TRBV7-2; CDR3aa: CASSSRVGSRVNEQYF; CDR3nt: TGTGCCAGCAGCTCGCGGGTCGGGAGTCGGGTGAACGAGCAGTACTTC
j_gene: TRBJ1-5; d_gene: .; len: 14; abundance: .; v_gene: TRBV28; CDR3aa: CASSLGTLGWPQHF; CDR3nt: TGTGCCAGCAGTTTAGGTACTCTCGGTTGGCCCCAGCATTTT